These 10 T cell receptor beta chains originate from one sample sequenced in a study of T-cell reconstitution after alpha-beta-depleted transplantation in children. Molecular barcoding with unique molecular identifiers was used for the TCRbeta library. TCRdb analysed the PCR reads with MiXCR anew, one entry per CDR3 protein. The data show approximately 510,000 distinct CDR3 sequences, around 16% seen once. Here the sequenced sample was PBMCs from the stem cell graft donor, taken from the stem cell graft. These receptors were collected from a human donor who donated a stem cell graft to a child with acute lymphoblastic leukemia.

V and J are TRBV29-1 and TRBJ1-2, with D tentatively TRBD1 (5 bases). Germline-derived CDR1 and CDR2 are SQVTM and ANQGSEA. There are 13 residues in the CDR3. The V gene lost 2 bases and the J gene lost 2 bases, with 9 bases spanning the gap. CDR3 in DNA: TGCAGCGTTGAAAATAGACAGAACTATGGCTACACCTTC. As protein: CSVENRQNYGYTF. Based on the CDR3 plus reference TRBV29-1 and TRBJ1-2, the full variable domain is SAVISQKPSRDICQRGTSLTIQCQVDSQVTMMFWYRQQPGQSLTLIATANQGSEATYESGFVIDKFPISRPNLTFSTLTVSNMSPEDSSIYLCSVENRQNYGYTFGSGTRLTVV.

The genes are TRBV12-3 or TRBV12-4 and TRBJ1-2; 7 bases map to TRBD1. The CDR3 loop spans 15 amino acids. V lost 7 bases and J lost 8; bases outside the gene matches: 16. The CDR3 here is CASTPPDVRGKGYTF. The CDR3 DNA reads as TGTGCCAGCACCCCCCCGGACGTCAGGGGGAAAGGCTACACCTTC.

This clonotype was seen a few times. In DNA form, the CDR3 reads TGTGCCAGCAGCTTAGTCGAGGCTTACGAGCAGTACTTC. Residues: CASSLVEAYEQYF. This chain links TRBV7-2 with TRBJ2-7; D gene ambiguous. The ends were cut back, 1 base at V and 4 bases at J, with 8 bases in the middle. CDR1 and CDR2 from the germline V gene are SGHTA and FQGNSA. This CDR3 comprises 13 residues.

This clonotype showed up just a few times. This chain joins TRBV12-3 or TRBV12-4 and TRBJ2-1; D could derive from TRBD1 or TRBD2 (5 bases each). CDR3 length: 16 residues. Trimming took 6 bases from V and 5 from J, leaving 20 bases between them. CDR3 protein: CASRDFRAWINNEQFF. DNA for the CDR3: TGTGCCAGCAGGGACTTCAGGGCATGGATCAACAATGAGCAGTTCTTC.

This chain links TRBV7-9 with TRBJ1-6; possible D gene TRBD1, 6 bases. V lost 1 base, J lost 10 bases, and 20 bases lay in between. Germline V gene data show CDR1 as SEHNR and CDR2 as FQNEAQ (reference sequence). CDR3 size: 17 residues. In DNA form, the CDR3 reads TGTGCCAGCAGCTTAGGGATAGGATCGGTCGGGGGCTCACCCCTCCACTTT. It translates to CASSLGIGSVGGSPLHF.

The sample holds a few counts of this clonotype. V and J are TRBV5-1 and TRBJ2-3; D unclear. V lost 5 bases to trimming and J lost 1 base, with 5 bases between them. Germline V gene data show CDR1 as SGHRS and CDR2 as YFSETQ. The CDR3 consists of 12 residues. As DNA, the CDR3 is TGCGCCAGCAGACCGGGCACAGATACGCAGTATTTT. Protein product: CASRPGTDTQYF.

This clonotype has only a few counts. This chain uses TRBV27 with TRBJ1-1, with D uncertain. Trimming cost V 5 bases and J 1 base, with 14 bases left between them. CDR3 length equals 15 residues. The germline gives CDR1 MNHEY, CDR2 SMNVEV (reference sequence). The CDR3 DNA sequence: TGTGCCAGCAGTCCCTTGGTCCTGCCGAACACTGAAGCTTTCTTT. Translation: CASSPLVLPNTEAFF.

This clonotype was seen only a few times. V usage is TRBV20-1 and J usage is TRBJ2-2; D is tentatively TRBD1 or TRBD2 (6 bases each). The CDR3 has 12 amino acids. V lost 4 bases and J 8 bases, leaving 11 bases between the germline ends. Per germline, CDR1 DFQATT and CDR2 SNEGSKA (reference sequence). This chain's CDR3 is CSAKGGEGELFF. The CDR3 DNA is TGCAGTGCTAAGGGGGGCGAAGGGGAGCTGTTTTTT.

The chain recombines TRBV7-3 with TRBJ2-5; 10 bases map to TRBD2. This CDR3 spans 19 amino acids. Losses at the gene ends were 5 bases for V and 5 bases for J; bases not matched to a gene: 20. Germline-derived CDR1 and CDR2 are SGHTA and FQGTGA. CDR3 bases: TGTGCCAGCAGCCCCCAGGGACTAGCGTCCACAAATGGGGTGGAGACCCAGTACTTC. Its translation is CASSPQGLASTNGVETQYF. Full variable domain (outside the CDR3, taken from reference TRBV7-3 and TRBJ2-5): GAGVSQTPSNKVTEKGKYVELRCDPISGHTALYWYRQSLGQGPEFLIYFQGTGAADDSGLPNDRFFAVRPEGSVSTLKIQRTERGDSAVYLCASSPQGLASTNGVETQYFGPGTRLLVL.

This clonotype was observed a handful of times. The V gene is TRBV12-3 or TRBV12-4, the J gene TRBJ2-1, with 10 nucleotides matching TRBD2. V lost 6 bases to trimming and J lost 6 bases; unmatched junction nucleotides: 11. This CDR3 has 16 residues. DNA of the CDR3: TGTGCCAGCAGACCCACCTCTAGCGGGAGTGGCAATGAGCAGTTCTTC. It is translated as CASRPTSSGSGNEQFF.